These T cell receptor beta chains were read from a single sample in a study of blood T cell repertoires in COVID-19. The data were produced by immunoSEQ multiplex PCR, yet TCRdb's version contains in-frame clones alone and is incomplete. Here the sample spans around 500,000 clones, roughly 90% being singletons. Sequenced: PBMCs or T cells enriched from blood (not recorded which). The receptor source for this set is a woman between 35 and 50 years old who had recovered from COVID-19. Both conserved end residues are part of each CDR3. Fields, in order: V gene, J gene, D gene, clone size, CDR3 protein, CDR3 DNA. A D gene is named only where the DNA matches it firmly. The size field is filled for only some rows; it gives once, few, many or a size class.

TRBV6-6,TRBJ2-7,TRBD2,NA,CASSYGGRLSYEQYF,TGTGCCAGCAGTTACGGCGGGAGGCTCTCCTACGAGCAGTACTTC
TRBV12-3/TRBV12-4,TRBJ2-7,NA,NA,CASSLGRRYEQYF,TGTGCCAGCAGTTTGGGCAGACGCTACGAGCAGTACTTC
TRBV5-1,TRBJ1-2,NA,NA,CASNQEDSGYTF,TGCGCCAGCAACCAAGAGGACAGTGGCTACACCTTC
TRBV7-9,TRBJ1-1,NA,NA,CASSPAYDTEAFF,TGTGCCAGCAGCCCCGCGTATGACACTGAAGCTTTCTTT
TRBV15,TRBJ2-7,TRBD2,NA,CATSGSGESSYEQYF,TGTGCCACCAGTGGGAGCGGGGAGAGCTCCTACGAGCAGTACTTC
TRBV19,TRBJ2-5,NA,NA,CASSPELEGGRETQYF,TGTGCCAGTAGCCCCGAGTTGGAGGGCGGCAGGGAGACCCAGTACTTC
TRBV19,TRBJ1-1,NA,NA,CASSILQMNTEAFF,TGTGCCAGTAGTATTCTACAGATGAACACTGAAGCTTTCTTT
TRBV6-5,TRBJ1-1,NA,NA,CASSRGNEAFF,TGTGCCAGCAGTCGGGGGAATGAAGCTTTCTTT
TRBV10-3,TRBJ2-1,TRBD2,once,CATHPLGTSGRDEQFF,TGTGCCACCCACCCCCTCGGGACTAGCGGGAGGGATGAGCAGTTCTTC
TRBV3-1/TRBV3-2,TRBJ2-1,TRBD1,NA,CASSPRDRYNEQFF,TGTGCCAGCAGCCCTCGGGACAGGTACAATGAGCAGTTCTTC
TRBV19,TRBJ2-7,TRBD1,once,CASSTTGGNEQYF,TGTGCCAGTAGTACGACAGGGGGAAACGAGCAGTACTTC
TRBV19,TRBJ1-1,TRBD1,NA,CASSITGETEAFF,TGTGCCAGTAGTATAACAGGGGAGACTGAAGCTTTCTTT
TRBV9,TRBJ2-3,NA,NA,CASSVDWEDTQYF,TGTGCCAGCAGCGTAGACTGGGAGGATACGCAGTATTTT
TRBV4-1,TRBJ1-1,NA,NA,CASSLSTTRGTEAFF,TGCGCCAGCAGCCTATCAACTACGCGGGGAACTGAAGCTTTCTTT
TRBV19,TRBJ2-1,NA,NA,CASSIWPGVNNEQFF,TGTGCCAGTAGTATTTGGCCTGGAGTAAACAATGAGCAGTTCTTC
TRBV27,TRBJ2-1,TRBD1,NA,CASSQRDRSYGEQFF,TGTGCCAGCAGCCAGAGGGACAGGTCCTACGGTGAGCAGTTCTTC
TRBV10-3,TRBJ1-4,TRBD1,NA,CASGTGGSGEKLFF,TGTGCCTCGGGGACAGGGGGCTCTGGTGAAAAACTGTTTTTT
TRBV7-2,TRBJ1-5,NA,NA,CASSRDSQPQHF,TGTGCCAGCAGCCGGGATAGTCAGCCCCAGCATTTT
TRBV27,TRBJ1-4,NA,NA,CASSWSGSNEKLFF,TGTGCCAGCAGTTGGTCGGGGTCGAATGAAAAACTGTTTTTT
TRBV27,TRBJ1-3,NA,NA,CANPSVPAGAGNTIYF,TGTGCCAACCCCTCGGTTCCGGCAGGGGCTGGAAACACCATATATTTT
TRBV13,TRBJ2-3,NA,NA,CASSSNPGDTQYF,TGTGCCAGCAGCTCGAACCCCGGAGATACGCAGTATTTT
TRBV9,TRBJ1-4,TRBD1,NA,CASNDGTGHEKLFF,TGTGCCAGCAATGATGGGACAGGCCATGAAAAACTGTTTTTT
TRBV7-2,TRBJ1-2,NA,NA,CASSFNRDGYTF,TGTGCCAGCAGCTTCAACAGGGATGGCTACACCTTC
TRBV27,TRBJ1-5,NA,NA,CASSLTGSAQPQHF,TGTGCCAGCAGTTTAACCGGGTCGGCTCAGCCCCAGCATTTT
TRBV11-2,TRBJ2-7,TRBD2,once,CASSLAPAGVIRYEQYF,TGTGCCAGCAGCTTAGCTCCCGCGGGAGTAATACGCTACGAGCAGTACTTC
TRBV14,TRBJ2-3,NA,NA,CASSQLGGSLPADTQYF,TGTGCCAGCAGCCAATTGGGCGGGTCACTCCCCGCAGATACGCAGTATTTT
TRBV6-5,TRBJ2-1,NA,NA,CASRRDPGDEQFF,TGTGCCAGCAGACGCGACCCGGGGGATGAGCAGTTCTTC
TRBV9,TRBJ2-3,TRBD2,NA,CASSVQSSGSSTDTQYF,TGTGCCAGCAGCGTCCAGTCTAGCGGGAGCAGCACAGATACGCAGTATTTT
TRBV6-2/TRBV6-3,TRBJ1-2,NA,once,CASSKGSGNYGYTF,TGTGCCAGCAGCAAAGGGAGTGGGAACTATGGCTACACCTTC
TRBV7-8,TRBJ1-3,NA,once,CASSLVRVPGNTIYF,TGTGCCAGCAGCTTAGTTCGGGTTCCCGGAAACACCATATATTTT
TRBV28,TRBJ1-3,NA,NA,CASSLTGLSGNTIYF,TGTGCCAGCAGTCTTACGGGACTCTCTGGAAACACCATATATTTT
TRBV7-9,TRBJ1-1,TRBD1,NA,CASSPTRGRNTEAFF,TGTGCCAGCAGCCCGACCAGGGGGCGGAACACTGAAGCTTTCTTT
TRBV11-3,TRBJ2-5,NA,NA,CASSSSPANQETQYF,TGTGCCAGCAGCTCCTCGCCCGCTAACCAAGAGACCCAGTACTTC
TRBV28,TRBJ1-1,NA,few,CASSFLYGQEAFF,TGTGCCAGCAGTTTCCTTTATGGACAGGAAGCTTTCTTT
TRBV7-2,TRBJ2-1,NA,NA,CASSLVRVNEQFF,TGTGCCAGCAGCTTAGTCCGCGTCAATGAGCAGTTCTTC
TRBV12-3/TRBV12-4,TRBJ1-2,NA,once,CASSPLTAYGYTF,TGTGCCAGCAGTCCCCTGACAGCCTATGGCTACACCTTC
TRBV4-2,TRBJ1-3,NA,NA,CASSQDSEGSGNTIYF,TGTGCCAGCAGCCAAGACTCGGAGGGATCTGGAAACACCATATATTTT
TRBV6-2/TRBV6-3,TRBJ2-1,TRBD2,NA,CASSLRTSRTLGYEQFF,TGTGCCAGCAGCCTACGGACTAGCCGTACCTTGGGCTATGAGCAGTTCTTC
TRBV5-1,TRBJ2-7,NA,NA,CASSLAPGAPYEQYF,TGCGCCAGCAGCTTGGCTCCAGGGGCCCCCTACGAGCAGTACTTC
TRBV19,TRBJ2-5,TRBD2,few,CASSPHGASGRKTQYF,TGTGCCAGTAGTCCCCACGGGGCTAGCGGGAGGAAGACCCAGTACTTC
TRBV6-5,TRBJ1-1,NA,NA,CASSWGQFLNTEAFF,TGTGCCAGCAGTTGGGGCCAGTTCTTGAACACTGAAGCTTTCTTT
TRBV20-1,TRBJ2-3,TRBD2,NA,CSASSGRVSDTQYF,TGCAGTGCTAGTAGCGGGAGGGTATCCGATACGCAGTATTTT
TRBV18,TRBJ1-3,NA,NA,CASSQPGGAAGNTIYF,TGTGCCAGCTCACAACCCGGGGGGGCCGCAGGAAACACCATATATTTT
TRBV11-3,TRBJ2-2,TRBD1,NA,CASSAGQVVGELFF,TGTGCCAGCAGCGCAGGACAGGTGGTCGGGGAGCTGTTTTTT